This entry lists 29 T cell receptor beta chains sequenced from one sample in a study of cytomegalovirus exposure and HLA in healthy donors. A multiplex PCR was run with 60 Vbeta primers and 13 Jbeta primers. Using immunoSEQ multiplex PCR, the repertoire was profiled, and TCRdb retains in-frame clones only, with some absent. The profile shows over 100,000 clones, over 65% of them singletons. Source material: PBMCs. The receptor source for this set is a woman in her thirties or forties in good health and CMV-seropositive.

This rearrangement joins TRBV5-6 to TRBJ2-3; TRBD2 matches 12 bases. Per germline, CDR1 SGHDT and CDR2 YYEEEE. The length of the CDR3 is 16 residues. Losses at the gene ends were 3 bases for V and 5 bases for J; bases not matched to a gene: 7. The CDR3 reads CASSWTSGATGDTQYF. CDR3 nucleotide sequence: TGTGCCAGCAGCTGGACTAGCGGGGCCACCGGAGATACGCAGTATTTT.

V and J are TRBV9 and TRBJ2-3; 9 bases fit TRBD2. CDR3 length equals 16 residues. V dropped 4 bases and J dropped 2; count of bases not matched to a gene: 8. In germline, CDR1 is SGDLS, CDR2 YYNGEE. The CDR3 DNA follows: TGTGCCAGCAGCCCCACTAGCGGGTTCAACACAGATACGCAGTATTTT. It translates to CASSPTSGFNTDTQYF.

The chain links TRBV5-1 to TRBJ2-5, with D unclear. V dropped 5 bases and J dropped 2 bases, with 10 bases sitting between them. CDR1 and CDR2 (germline): SGHRS, YFSETQ. The CDR3 runs 13 residues. CDR3 loop: CASSQVGQETQYF. Here the CDR3 DNA reads TGCGCCAGCAGTCAGGTCGGTCAAGAGACCCAGTACTTC. The full variable domain, its missing parts supplied by reference TRBV5-1 and TRBJ2-5, is KAGVTQTPRYLIKTRGQQVTLSCSPISGHRSVSWYQQTPGQGLQFLFEYFSETQRNKGNFPGRFSGRQFSNSRSEMNVSTLELGDSALYLCASSQVGQETQYFGPGTRLLVL.

This clone was found a few times. This chain uses TRBV6-1 with TRBJ2-1, with D possibly matching TRBD1 (5 bases). Germline CDR1 reads MNHNS; CDR2 reads SASEGT. V lost 2 bases and J 7 bases, leaving 15 bases between the germline ends. The CDR3 extends over 15 amino acids. The CDR3 here is CASSEQGTHGNEQFF. The CDR3 region has the DNA TGTGCCAGCAGTGAACAGGGCACCCATGGGAATGAGCAGTTCTTC.

The gene calls are TRBV18 and TRBJ1-1; TRBD1 aligns across 10 bases. This CDR3 has 16 amino acids. The junction had 9 bases not matched to a gene; V was cut back by 3 bases and J by 5 bases. Per germline, CDR1 KGHSH and CDR2 LQKENI. This chain's CDR3 is CASSPAGRDRGTEAFF. CDR3 DNA: TGTGCCAGCTCACCCGCCGGTAGGGACAGGGGAACTGAAGCTTTCTTT.

In its sample, this clone was seen a few times. This rearrangement joins TRBV2 to TRBJ2-3, with TRBD2 matching over 8 bases. The trim removed 8 bases at V and 4 bases at J, leaving 8 bases unmatched. The CDR3 is made up of 14 amino acids. CDR1 is SNHLY and CDR2 is FYNNEI in the germline V gene. The CDR3 DNA follows: TGTGCCAGCCAGTATAGCGGGGATTCAGATACGCAGTATTTT. Translated: CASQYSGDSDTQYF.

The chain has TRBV7-9 and TRBJ1-1; D is possibly TRBD1 (5 bases). This CDR3 contains 17 residues. The ends were cut back, 6 bases at V and 0 bases at J, with 20 bases in the middle. Germline-derived CDR1 and CDR2 are SEHNR and FQNEAQ (reference sequence). This CDR3 is CASSPRVSGNVNTEAFF. The DNA for the CDR3 is TGTGCCAGCAGTCCTCGGGTCTCAGGGAATGTGAACACTGAAGCTTTCTTT.

This clone has just one count. The rearrangement uses TRBV11-2 and TRBJ1-1; D not resolved. CDR1 and CDR2 from the germline V gene are SGHAT and FQNNGV. Trimming cost V 5 bases and J 2 bases, with 9 bases left between them. This CDR3 is built from 13 residues. The CDR3 sequence: CASSTDINTEAFF. The CDR3, as DNA: TGTGCCAGCAGCACTGACATTAACACTGAAGCTTTCTTT.

V usage is TRBV6-1 and J usage is TRBJ2-1; 9 bases agree with TRBD1. Germline V gene lookup returns CDR1 MNHNS and CDR2 SASEGT. The CDR3 runs to 13 residues. V lost 6 bases, J lost 6 bases, and 3 bases stayed unmatched. CDR3 residues: CASRMGQGNEQFF. CDR3 DNA sequence: TGTGCCAGCAGAATGGGACAGGGCAATGAGCAGTTCTTC.

The genes are TRBV5-1 and TRBJ1-1, with 10 bases matching TRBD1. Germline assignment: CDR1 SGHRS and CDR2 YFSETQ. CDR3 size: 18 residues. Trimming cost V 3 bases and J 0 bases; bases outside gene matches: 11. This chain's CDR3 is CASSSAPGTGAMNTEAFF. In DNA, the CDR3 is TGCGCCAGCAGCTCTGCCCCCGGGACAGGGGCCATGAACACTGAAGCTTTCTTT. The whole variable domain, remainder taken from reference TRBV5-1 and TRBJ1-1, is KAGVTQTPRYLIKTRGQQVTLSCSPISGHRSVSWYQQTPGQGLQFLFEYFSETQRNKGNFPGRFSGRQFSNSRSEMNVSTLELGDSALYLCASSSAPGTGAMNTEAFFGQGTRLTVV.

This clone was seen a few times. V is TRBV6-1 and J is TRBJ2-3, with TRBD2 as a possible D gene (6 bases). The V gene's germline CDR1 is MNHNS and CDR2 SASEGT. The CDR3 is 15 residues long. V shed 4 bases and J shed 1 base, with 12 bases lying between them. The CDR3 region has the DNA TGTGCCAGCAGTGCTGGGACTCAGGGCACAGATACGCAGTATTTT. Its protein product is CASSAGTQGTDTQYF.

In this sample, this clone turned up a few times. The chain recombines TRBV5-1 with TRBJ2-2; 7 bases are shared with TRBD2. This CDR3 has 16 residues. Trimming at V came to 2 bases and at J to 5 bases, leaving 9 bases not matched to a gene. CDR1 and CDR2 (germline): SGHRS, YFSETQ. The CDR3 coding sequence is TGCGCCAGCAGCTTAATCGACTGGGAGGGAACCGGGGAGCTGTTTTTT. Residues: CASSLIDWEGTGELFF.

The chain uses TRBV5-4 and TRBJ1-2; TRBD1 is a possible D gene (5 bases). This CDR3 is 13 amino acids long. Germline V CDR1 and CDR2: SGHNT, YYREEE (reference sequence). Trimming took 0 bases from V and 2 from J, leaving 5 bases between them. CDR3 amino acids: CASSLGGNYGYTF. CDR3 in DNA: TGTGCCAGCAGCTTGGGGGGCAACTATGGCTACACCTTC.

This clone was recorded once. The chain links TRBV7-2 to TRBJ2-1; TRBD2 aligns across 9 bases. Germline loops: CDR1 SGHTA, CDR2 FQGNSA. J was trimmed by 7 bases and V by 1 base; bases with no gene match: 8. This CDR3 comprises 16 residues. The CDR3 spells CASSLVASGRPNEQFF. The CDR3 DNA follows: TGTGCCAGCAGCTTAGTAGCCAGCGGGAGGCCAAATGAGCAGTTCTTC.

The rearrangement uses TRBV7-9 and TRBJ2-3; 9 bases agree with TRBD2. The CDR3 length is 13 residues. The V and J ends lost 6 bases and 4 bases, in that order; junction bases with no gene match: 2. Per germline, CDR1 SEHNR and CDR2 FQNEAQ (reference sequence). CDR3 sequence: CASRAGGPDTQYF. CDR3 bases: TGTGCCAGCAGGGCGGGAGGGCCAGATACGCAGTATTTT. The full variable domain, its missing parts supplied by reference TRBV7-9 and TRBJ2-3, is DTGVSQNPRHKITKRGQNVTFRCDPISEHNRLYWYRQTLGQGPEFLTYFQNEAQLEKSRLLSDRFSAERPKGSFSTLEIQRTEQGDSAMYLCASRAGGPDTQYFGPGTRLTVL.

The chain uses TRBV7-9 and TRBJ1-4; TRBD1 matches 10 bases. This CDR3 has 16 residues. The junction had 4 bases not matched to a gene; V was cut back by 5 bases and J by 1 base. Germline-derived CDR1 and CDR2 are SEHNR and FQNEAQ (reference sequence). The CDR3: CASSNRDRGTNEKLFF. The CDR3, as DNA: TGTGCCAGCAGCAACCGGGACAGGGGAACTAATGAAAAACTGTTTTTT. The full variable domain, with the rest looked up from reference TRBV7-9 and TRBJ1-4, is DTGVSQNPRHKITKRGQNVTFRCDPISEHNRLYWYRQTLGQGPEFLTYFQNEAQLEKSRLLSDRFSAERPKGSFSTLEIQRTEQGDSAMYLCASSNRDRGTNEKLFFGSGTQLSVL.

This clone is a singleton in its sample. The chain combines TRBV2 with TRBJ1-2; TRBD1 aligns across 9 bases. The CDR3 spans 14 residues. J was trimmed by 8 bases and V by 8 bases; bases with no gene match: 12. Germline V gives CDR1 SNHLY, CDR2 FYNNEI. CDR3 in DNA: TGTGCCAGCCGCGGGGGAGGGACAGGGAAGGGCTACACCTTC. This encodes CASRGGGTGKGYTF. Full variable domain (outside the CDR3, taken from reference TRBV2 and TRBJ1-2): EPEVTQTPSHQVTQMGQEVILRCVPISNHLYFYWYRQILGQKVEFLVSFYNNEISEKSEIFDDQFSVERPDGSNFTLKIRSTKLEDSAMYFCASRGGGTGKGYTFGSGTRLTVV.

The chain uses TRBV5-8 and TRBJ2-7, with TRBD1 identical over 11 bases. Germline loops: CDR1 SGHTS, CDR2 YDEGEE. Trimming cost V 4 bases and J 4 bases; bases outside gene matches: 4. The CDR3 totals 14 residues. The CDR3 nucleotides read TGTGCCAGCAGCATAGGACAGGGGGCTTACGAGCAGTACTTC. Translation: CASSIGQGAYEQYF. Full variable domain (missing parts from reference TRBV5-8 and TRBJ2-7): EAGVTQSPTHLIKTRGQQATLRCSPISGHTSVYWYQQALGLGLQFLLWYDEGEERNRGNFPPRFSGRQFPNYSSELNVNALELEDSALYLCASSIGQGAYEQYFGPGTRLTVT.

A few counts support this clone. This chain connects TRBV18 to TRBJ1-5; D might be TRBD1 (6 bases). The CDR3 is 13 amino acids. The germline V and J ends were trimmed by 8 bases and 5 bases, with 13 bases remaining between them. The germline V gene encodes CDR1 KGHSH and CDR2 LQKENI. CDR3 amino acids: CASIRDTDQPQHF. The DNA for the CDR3 is TGTGCCAGCATCCGGGACACCGATCAGCCCCAGCATTTT.

Points on this clone: The junction departs from the called germline gene at one end, perhaps through a read error. The J gene is TRBJ2-3, the V gene TRBV7-9; TRBD2 matches 15 bases. The germline V gene encodes CDR1 SEHNR and CDR2 FQNEAQ (reference sequence). CDR3 length: 16 residues. This CDR3 reads CSSSSGLAGGQDTQYF. CDR3 nucleotides: TGTTCCAGCAGCTCCGGACTAGCGGGGGGGCAAGATACGCAGTATTTT.

The table lists this clone with a few counts. The chain recombines TRBV4-1 with TRBJ2-2; 8 nucleotides line up with TRBD2. This CDR3 spans 15 amino acids. CDR1 MGHRA and CDR2 YSYEKL come from the germline V gene. The V gene end was trimmed by 6 bases and the J gene end by 4 bases; junction bases not matched to a gene: 7. CDR3 DNA sequence: TGCGCCAGCAGTCGGACTAGCTGGAGCACCGGGGAGCTGTTTTTT. Translating it yields CASSRTSWSTGELFF.

The V gene is TRBV10-3, the J gene TRBJ2-2, with D perhaps matching TRBD1 (6 bases). The CDR3 is made up of 15 amino acids. Germline V gene sequence: CDR1 ENHRY, CDR2 SYGVKD. V was shortened by 6 bases and J by 4 bases, with 15 bases between the two germline ends. Here the CDR3 reads CAIRADSGGTGELFF. The CDR3 nucleotides are TGTGCCATCAGGGCGGACAGCGGCGGCACCGGGGAGCTGTTTTTT.

This clone has only a few counts. The chain combines TRBV2 with TRBJ2-2; D uncertain. V lost 3 bases, J lost 4 bases, and 6 bases lay in between. CDR3 size: 13 residues. Germline V gives CDR1 SNHLY, CDR2 FYNNEI. In DNA, the CDR3 is TGTGCCAGCAGTGACATAGCCACCGGGGAGCTGTTTTTT. Protein sequence: CASSDIATGELFF. The variable domain in full, with the rest retrieved from reference TRBV2 and TRBJ2-2, is EPEVTQTPSHQVTQMGQEVILRCVPISNHLYFYWYRQILGQKVEFLVSFYNNEISEKSEIFDDQFSVERPDGSNFTLKIRSTKLEDSAMYFCASSDIATGELFFGEGSRLTVL.

The sample holds a few counts of this clone. The chain joins TRBV27 to TRBJ2-7; a weak D match, TRBD1 (6 bases). The germline gives CDR1 MNHEY, CDR2 SMNVEV (reference sequence). CDR3 size: 15 residues. Trimming stripped 8 bases from V and 2 bases from J, with 19 bases between. CDR3 in amino acids: CASSPRRQGTYEQYF. The DNA for the CDR3 is TGTGCCAGCTCCCCGAGACGGCAGGGGACCTACGAGCAGTACTTC.

The gene calls are TRBV7-9 and TRBJ2-3; D gene unclear. The V gene lost 5 bases and the J gene lost 14 bases, with 20 bases spanning the gap. Germline CDR1 and CDR2: SEHNR and FQNEAQ (reference sequence). This CDR3 is 13 amino acids long. For the CDR3, the DNA is TGTGCCAGCAGCCAAGATGCGAAGTCACCCCCGTATTTT. This sequence encodes CASSQDAKSPPYF.

The V gene is TRBV7-6, the J gene TRBJ2-7, with 12 bases aligning to TRBD2. The CDR3 runs to 16 residues. V gave up 3 bases and J gave up 0 bases; unmatched junction bases: 3. The germline gives CDR1 SGHVS, CDR2 FNYEAQ. CDR3 region: CASSFTSGGPSYEQYF. The CDR3 DNA sequence: TGTGCCAGCAGCTTTACTAGCGGGGGGCCCTCCTACGAGCAGTACTTC.

V is TRBV6-1 and J is TRBJ1-5; TRBD1 matches 7 bases. The CDR3 runs to 14 residues. Losses at the gene ends were 4 bases for V and 4 bases for J; bases not matched to a gene: 4. In germline, CDR1 is MNHNS, CDR2 SASEGT. The CDR3: CASSAGTENQPQHF. The CDR3 nucleotides read TGTGCCAGCAGTGCCGGGACAGAAAATCAGCCCCAGCATTTT.

This clone showed up just a few times. The sample contains more than one DNA sequence encoding this CDR3. This chain links TRBV20-1 with TRBJ2-5; D remains ambiguous. The CDR3 spans 11 residues. Germline V gene sequence: CDR1 DFQATT, CDR2 SNEGSKA (reference sequence). V gave up 4 bases and J gave up 0 bases, with 3 bases separating them. CDR3 loop: CSAINQETQYF. CDR3 coding DNA: TGCAGTGCTATAAACCAAGAGACCCAGTACTTC.

The genes are TRBV28 and TRBJ2-7, with a weak D call TRBD1 (6 bases). This CDR3 is 14 amino acids long. The V and J ends lost 7 bases and 1 base respectively, with 14 bases between them. In germline, CDR1 is MDHEN, CDR2 SYDVKM. The CDR3 DNA sequence: TGTGCCAGCAATCCGACAGGCAGGTCCTACGAGCAGTACTTC. It specifies CASNPTGRSYEQYF.